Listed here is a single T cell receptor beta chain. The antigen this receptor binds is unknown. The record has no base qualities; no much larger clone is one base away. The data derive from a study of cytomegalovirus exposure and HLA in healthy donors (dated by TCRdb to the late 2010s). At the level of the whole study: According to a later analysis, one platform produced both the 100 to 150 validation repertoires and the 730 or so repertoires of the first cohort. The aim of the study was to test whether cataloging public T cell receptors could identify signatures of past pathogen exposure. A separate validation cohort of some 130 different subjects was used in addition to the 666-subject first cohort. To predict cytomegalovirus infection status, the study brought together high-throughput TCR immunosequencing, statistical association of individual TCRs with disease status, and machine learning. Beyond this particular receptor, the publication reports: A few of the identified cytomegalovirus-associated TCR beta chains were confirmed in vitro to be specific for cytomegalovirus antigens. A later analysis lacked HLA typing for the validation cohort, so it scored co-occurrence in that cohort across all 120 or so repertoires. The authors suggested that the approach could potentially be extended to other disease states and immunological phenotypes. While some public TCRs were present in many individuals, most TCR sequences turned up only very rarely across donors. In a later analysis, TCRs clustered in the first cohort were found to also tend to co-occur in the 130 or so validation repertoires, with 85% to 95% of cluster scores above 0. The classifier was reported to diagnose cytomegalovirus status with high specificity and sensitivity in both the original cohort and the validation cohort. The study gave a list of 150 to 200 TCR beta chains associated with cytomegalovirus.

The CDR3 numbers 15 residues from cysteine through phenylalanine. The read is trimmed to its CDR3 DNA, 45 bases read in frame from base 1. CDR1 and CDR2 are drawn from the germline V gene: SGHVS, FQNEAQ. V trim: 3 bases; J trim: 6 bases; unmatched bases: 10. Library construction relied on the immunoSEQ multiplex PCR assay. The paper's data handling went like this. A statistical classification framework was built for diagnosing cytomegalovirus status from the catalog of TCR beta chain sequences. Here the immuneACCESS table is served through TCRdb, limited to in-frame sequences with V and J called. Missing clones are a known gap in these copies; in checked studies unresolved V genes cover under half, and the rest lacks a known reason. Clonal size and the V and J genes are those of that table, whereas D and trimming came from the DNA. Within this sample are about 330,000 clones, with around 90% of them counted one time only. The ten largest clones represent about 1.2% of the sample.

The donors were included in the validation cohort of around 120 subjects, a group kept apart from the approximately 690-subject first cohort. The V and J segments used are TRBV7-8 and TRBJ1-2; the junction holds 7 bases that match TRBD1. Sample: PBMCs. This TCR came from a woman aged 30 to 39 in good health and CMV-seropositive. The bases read TGTGCCAGCAGCTTCAGAGGAGTAGGACAGGATGGCTACACCTTC. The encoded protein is CASSFRGVGQDGYTF.